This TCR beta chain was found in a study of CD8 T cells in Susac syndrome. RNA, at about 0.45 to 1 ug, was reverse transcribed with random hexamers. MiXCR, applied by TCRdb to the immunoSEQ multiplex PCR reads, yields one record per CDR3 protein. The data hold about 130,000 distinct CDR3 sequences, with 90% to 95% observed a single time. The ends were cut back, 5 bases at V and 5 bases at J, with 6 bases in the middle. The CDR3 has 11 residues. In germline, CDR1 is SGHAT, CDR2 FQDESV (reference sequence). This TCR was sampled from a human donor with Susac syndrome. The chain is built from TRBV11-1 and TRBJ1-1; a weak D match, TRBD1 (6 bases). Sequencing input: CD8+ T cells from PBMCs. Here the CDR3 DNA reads TGTGCCAGCAGCGACAGGACTGAAGCTTTCTTT. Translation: CASSDRTEAFF.